One T cell receptor beta chain is described in this entry. The data belong to a study of blood T cell repertoires in COVID-19. Authors' processing steps: Reference gene primer amplification gave nucleated cell count estimates. Profiled with immunoSEQ multiplex PCR; TCRdb holds only in-frame clones, not every one. V and J calls and clone size are copied from that table; D and trimming were computed from the DNA. The table has 100,000 or so clones, around 83% seen once. CDR3 size: 14 residues. Germline assignment: CDR1 ENHRY and CDR2 SYGVKD. V lost 6 bases, J lost 4 bases, and 6 bases stayed unmatched. This receptor was identified in a man aged 65-85 years with active or convalescent COVID-19. Sequenced: peripheral blood. V is TRBV10-3 and J is TRBJ1-1; 9 nucleotides line up with TRBD1. The CDR3 DNA follows: TGTGCCATCAGGGGGGACAGGGAGACCACTGAAGCTTTCTTT. This codes for CAIRGDRETTEAFF.